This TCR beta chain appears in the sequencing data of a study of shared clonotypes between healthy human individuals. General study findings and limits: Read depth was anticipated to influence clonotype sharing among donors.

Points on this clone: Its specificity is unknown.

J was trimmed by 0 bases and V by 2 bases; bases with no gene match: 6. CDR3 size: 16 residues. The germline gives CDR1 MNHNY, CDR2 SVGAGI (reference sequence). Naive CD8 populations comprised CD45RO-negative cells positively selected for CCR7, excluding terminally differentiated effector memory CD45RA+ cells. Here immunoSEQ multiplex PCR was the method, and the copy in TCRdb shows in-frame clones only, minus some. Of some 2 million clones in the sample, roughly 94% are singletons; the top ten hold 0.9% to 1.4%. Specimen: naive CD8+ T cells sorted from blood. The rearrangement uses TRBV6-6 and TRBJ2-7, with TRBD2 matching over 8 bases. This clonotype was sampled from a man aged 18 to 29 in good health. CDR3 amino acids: CASSYTKRGSSYEQYF. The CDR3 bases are TGTGCCAGCAGTTACACCAAGCGGGGGAGCTCCTACGAGCAGTACTTC.